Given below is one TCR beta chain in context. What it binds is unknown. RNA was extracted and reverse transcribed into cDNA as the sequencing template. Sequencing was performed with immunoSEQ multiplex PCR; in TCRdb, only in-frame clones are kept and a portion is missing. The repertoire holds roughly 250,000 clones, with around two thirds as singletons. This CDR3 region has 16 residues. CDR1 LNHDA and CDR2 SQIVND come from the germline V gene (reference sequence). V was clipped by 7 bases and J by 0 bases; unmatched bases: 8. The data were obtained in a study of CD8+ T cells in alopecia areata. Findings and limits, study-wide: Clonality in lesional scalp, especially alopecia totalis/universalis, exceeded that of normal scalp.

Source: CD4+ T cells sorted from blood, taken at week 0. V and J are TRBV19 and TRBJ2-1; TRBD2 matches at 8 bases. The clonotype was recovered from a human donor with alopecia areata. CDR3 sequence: CASKPQRGISYNEQFF. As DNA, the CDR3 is TGTGCCAGTAAACCCCAGCGGGGGATCTCCTACAATGAGCAGTTCTTC.